One T cell receptor (beta chain) is described in this entry. Germline and junction disagree at one end, which may indicate a read error. The length of the CDR3 is 14 residues. The V gene's germline CDR1 is LNHDA and CDR2 SQIVND (reference sequence). With listed TCR primers and previously described methods, bulk TCR libraries were prepared. TCRdb called the PCR reads again in MiXCR, with one record for every CDR3 protein. The top ten hold about 0.74% of the sample, which has roughly 320,000 distinct CDR3 sequences, roughly 24% seen once. This specimen belongs to a study of molecular identifiers for immune sequencing clone quantification.

The sequence was collected from a human donor in good health. Some libraries in this study had Jurkat cell RNA spiked in. Sequenced sample: naive CD8+ T cells from blood, with Jurkat cell RNA spiked in. The subset was: FACS-sorted CD8+CD4-CCR7+CD45RA+ naive T cells. The chain links TRBV19 to TRBJ1-5, with a tentative D call TRBD1 (6 bases). The CDR3 loop reads CASSTGQFGQTQHF. In DNA, the CDR3 is TGTGCCAGTAGCACGGGACAATTTGGTCAGACCCAGCATTTT.